The T cell receptor beta chain under discussion was sequenced for a study of cytomegalovirus exposure and HLA in healthy donors. Study-level points and caveats: CMV antigen specificity of a few CMV-associated chains was confirmed in vitro.

The CDR3 is 15 amino acids. V was clipped by 0 bases and J by 0 bases, with 9 bases between them. Looked up from germline, CDR1 is MNHNS and CDR2 is SASEGT. 13 Jbeta primers and 60 Vbeta primers were used for the PCR. The assay was immunoSEQ multiplex PCR, and TCRdb's table has in-frame clones only and misses some. The sample carries 85,000 to 90,000 clones, roughly 84% recorded once. For this clone: The antigen is undetermined.

The chain joins TRBV6-1 to TRBJ2-7; D gene uncertain. The sequence was obtained from a man aged 30 to 45 in good health and CMV-seronegative. Sequencing was performed on PBMCs. The CDR3, as DNA: TGTGCCAGCAGTGAAGCCCCCTCTTCCTCCTACGAGCAGTACTTC. Residues: CASSEAPSSSYEQYF.